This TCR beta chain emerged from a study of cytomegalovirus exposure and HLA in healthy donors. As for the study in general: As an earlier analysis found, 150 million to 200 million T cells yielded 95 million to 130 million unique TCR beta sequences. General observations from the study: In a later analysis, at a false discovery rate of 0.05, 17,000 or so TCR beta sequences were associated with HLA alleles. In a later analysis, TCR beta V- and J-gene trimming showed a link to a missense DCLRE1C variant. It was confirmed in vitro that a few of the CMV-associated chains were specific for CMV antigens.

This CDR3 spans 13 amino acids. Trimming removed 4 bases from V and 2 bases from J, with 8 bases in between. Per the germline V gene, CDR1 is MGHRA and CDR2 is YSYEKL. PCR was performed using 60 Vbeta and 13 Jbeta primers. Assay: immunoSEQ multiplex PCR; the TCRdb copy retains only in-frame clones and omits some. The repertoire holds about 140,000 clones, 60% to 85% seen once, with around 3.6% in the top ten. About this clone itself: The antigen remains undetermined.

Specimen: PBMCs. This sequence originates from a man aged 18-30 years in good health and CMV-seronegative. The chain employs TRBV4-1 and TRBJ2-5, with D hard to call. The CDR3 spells CASSRGPQETQYF. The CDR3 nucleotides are TGCGCCAGCAGCCGAGGTCCACAAGAGACCCAGTACTTC.